This record covers a single T cell receptor beta chain. As yet, its antigen is unknown. These data originate in a study of cytomegalovirus exposure and HLA in healthy donors. Study details: Genetic ancestry analysis placed about 76% of the roughly 400 donors that were genotyped in the Caucasian-associated cluster.

General study results and limits: An ancestry cluster, one associated with Asian ancestry, reportedly showed fewer N-insertions than the approximately 700-donor mean in a later analysis. A later analysis found that most CMV-associated TCR beta chains appeared HLA-restricted.

V trimming: 3 bases; J trimming: 3 bases; junction bases outside the gene matches: 13. The germline V gene encodes CDR1 LNHDA and CDR2 SQIVND (reference sequence). The CDR3 has 18 amino acids. PCR used 60 Vbeta primers and 13 Jbeta primers. Assay used: immunoSEQ multiplex PCR; TCRdb lists only in-frame clones, some missing. The table shows about 160,000 clones, with around 75% occurring only once. This TCR derives from a female donor in good health and CMV-seronegative. The genes are TRBV19 and TRBJ1-5, with 8 bases that match TRBD1. The sample taken for sequencing was PBMCs. The CDR3 protein is CASSIIGQGFPVNQPQHF. CDR3 DNA: TGTGCCAGTAGTATTATCGGACAGGGATTCCCCGTCAATCAGCCCCAGCATTTT.